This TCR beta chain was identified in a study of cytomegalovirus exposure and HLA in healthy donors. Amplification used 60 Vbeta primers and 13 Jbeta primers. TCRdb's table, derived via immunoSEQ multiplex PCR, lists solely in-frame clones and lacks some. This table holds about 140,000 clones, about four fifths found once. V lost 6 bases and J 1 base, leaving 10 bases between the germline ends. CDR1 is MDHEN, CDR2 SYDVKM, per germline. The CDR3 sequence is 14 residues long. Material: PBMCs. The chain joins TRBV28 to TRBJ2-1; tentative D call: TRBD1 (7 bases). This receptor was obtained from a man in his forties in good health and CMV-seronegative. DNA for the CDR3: TGTGCCAGCAGGCCAGGGGGGTCCTACAATGAGCAGTTCTTC. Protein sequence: CASRPGGSYNEQFF.